This T cell receptor beta chain appears in the sequencing data of a study of T cells in Graves' hyperthyroidism and ophthalmopathy. Ten or more counts support this clonotype. The CDR3 runs to 15 residues. V gave up 0 bases and J gave up 0 bases; unmatched junction bases: 1. From germline, CDR1 is KGHSH and CDR2 LQKENI. There were TCR beta CDR3 regions amplified from RNA transcripts. HTBI primers drove first-round RT-PCR of the TCR CDR3. Via MiXCR, TCRdb re-called the multiplex PCR reads, giving one row per CDR3 protein. The table has 400,000 to 500,000 distinct CDR3 sequences, roughly an eighth seen once.

Sequencing used blood. The genes are TRBV18 and TRBJ1-1, with 7 bases lining up with TRBD1. This clonotype was obtained from a woman between 18 and 29 years old with Graves' hyperthyroidism. The CDR3: CASSPPDRVNTEAFF. In DNA form, the CDR3 reads TGTGCCAGCTCACCACCCGACAGGGTGAACACTGAAGCTTTCTTT.